The sequence of this T cell receptor beta chain was determined in a study of cytomegalovirus exposure and HLA in healthy donors. Overall study: Among around 180 million T cells, an earlier analysis found roughly 110 million unique TCR beta sequences. General study findings and limits: Researchers reported that a few CMV-associated chains were confirmed in vitro as CMV antigen-specific. The authors enumerated around 150 TCR beta chains as linked to cytomegalovirus.

As for this clone: Its antigen is as yet unknown.

This CDR3 contains 15 residues. V lost 2 bases to trimming and J lost 5 bases; unmatched junction nucleotides: 6. The germline CDR1 and CDR2 sequences are SGHRS and YFSETQ. The PCR had 60 Vbeta and 13 Jbeta primers. Clones were read by immunoSEQ multiplex PCR, and TCRdb kept only the in-frame ones, dropping some. Of approximately 190,000 clones listed, approximately 80% are singletons. The rearrangement links TRBV5-1 to TRBJ2-3, with TRBD2 identical over 9 bases. Sequences were obtained from PBMCs. The sequence was collected from a young woman in good health and CMV-seropositive. CDR3 amino acids: CASSLLAGAGDTQYF. CDR3 nucleotides: TGCGCCAGCAGCTTATTAGCGGGGGCGGGAGATACGCAGTATTTT.